This T cell receptor beta chain was sequenced during a study of T cell repertoires in cytomegalovirus infection. This clonotype has only a few counts. Its antigen is not identified. TCRdb re-analysed the reads in MiXCR, keeping a single row per CDR3 protein. Among approximately 990,000 distinct CDR3 sequences listed, around 32% were seen once. The CDR3 runs to 16 residues. V was cut by 7 bases and J by 8 bases, with 21 bases left in between. Germline values: CDR1 MNHEY, CDR2 SVGAGI. Specimen: cultured CD8+ T cells from PBMCs, collected from culture after CMV antigen stimulation. V usage is TRBV6-5 and J usage is TRBJ1-6; D is perhaps TRBD1 (5 bases). This receptor was obtained from a human donor in good health (CMV status not recorded). Some clones in this sample may be carry-over from other donors' samples. CDR3 protein: CASTLWGTQGDSPLHF. The CDR3 coding sequence is TGTGCCAGCACCTTATGGGGCACACAAGGGGATTCACCCCTCCACTTT.